This T cell receptor beta chain was identified in a study of blood T cell repertoires in COVID-19. Here immunoSEQ multiplex PCR was the method, and the copy in TCRdb shows in-frame clones only, minus some. The sample lists roughly 220,000 clones, 65% to 90% occurring once. V was clipped by 1 base and J by 4 bases; unmatched bases: 8. CDR1 is LGHNT and CDR2 is FRNRAP in the germline V gene. The CDR3 sequence is 16 residues long. The receptor was isolated from a woman aged 40 to 50 with acute COVID-19. Sequencing was done on a sample of PBMCs or T cells enriched from blood (not recorded which). The chain joins TRBV12-5 to TRBJ2-3; 7 bases align to TRBD2. The CDR3 coding sequence is TGTGCTAGTGGTTTGGCGGGAGGAGTTTTTGCAGATACGCAGTATTTT. Encoded protein: CASGLAGGVFADTQYF. Complete variable domain (other parts from reference TRBV12-5 and TRBJ2-3): DARVTQTPRHKVTEMGQEVTMRCQPILGHNTVFWYRQTMMQGLELLAYFRNRAPLDDSGMPKDRFSAEMPDATLATLKIQPSEPRDSAVYFCASGLAGGVFADTQYFGPGTRLTVL.